The 16 T cell receptor beta chains below all came from one sample that was sequenced in a study of response to subunit inactivated influenza vaccine. TCRdb re-called the RT-PCR reads through MiXCR, storing one row per CDR3 protein. Among about 180,000 distinct CDR3 sequences listed, 7.5% to 10% were seen once. The specimen comprised non-naive T cells sorted from PBMCs, sampled on the day of vaccination. These receptors were collected from a man aged 50 or older who received an inactivated influenza vaccine.

In its sample, this clonotype was seen once. A much more abundant neighbour one base away suggests this may be a read error. This sequence joins TRBV28 and TRBJ2-7; TRBD1 or TRBD2 may be the D gene (6 bases each). V was pared by 6 bases and J by 2 bases, with 14 bases between. Per the germline V gene, CDR1 is MDHEN and CDR2 is SYDVKM. The CDR3 has 14 amino acids. The CDR3 reads CASSPGAQTYEQYF. Written as DNA, the CDR3 is TGTGCCAGCAGCCCGGGGGCGCAGACCTACGAGCAGTACTTC.

The chain employs TRBV4-2 and TRBJ2-2; 8 bases line up with TRBD1. V shed 1 base and J 1 base; nucleotides not matched to a gene: 2. This CDR3 has 16 residues. In germline, CDR1 is LGHNA, CDR2 YNFKEQ. The CDR3 region has the DNA TGTGCCAGCAGCCAAGTGACAGGGGTGAACACCGGGGAGCTGTTTTTT. This encodes CASSQVTGVNTGELFF.

This clonotype came up many times. This chain connects TRBV4-2 to TRBJ2-3; the match to TRBD2 covers 12 bases. CDR3 size: 15 residues. V trimming: 5 bases; J trimming: 4 bases; junction bases outside the gene matches: 4. Germline assignment: CDR1 LGHNA and CDR2 YNFKEQ. CDR3 region: CASSKGLAGADTQYF. For the CDR3, the DNA is TGTGCCAGCAGCAAGGGACTAGCGGGTGCAGATACGCAGTATTTT.

The CDR3 is CASSEAQAYEQYF. The CDR3 nucleotides are TGTGCCAGCAGTGAGGCACAGGCCTACGAGCAGTACTTC. V usage is TRBV2 and J usage is TRBJ2-7; TRBD1 might be the D (5 bases). Trimming stripped 3 bases from V and 2 bases from J, with 8 bases between. Germline V gene sequence: CDR1 SNHLY, CDR2 FYNNEI. The CDR3 spans 13 residues.

There are many counts of this clonotype. CDR3 bases: TGTGCCAGCTCACGAGGCGGCCGAGTTCGGGCGGGCACCGGGGAGCTGTTTTTT. Protein: CASSRGGRVRAGTGELFF. The chain is built from TRBV18 and TRBJ2-2, with D tentatively TRBD2 (5 bases). Deletions cut 4 bases from V and 4 bases from J, with 22 bases between. The CDR3 spans 18 residues. In germline, CDR1 is KGHSH, CDR2 LQKENI.

This clonotype was detected only a few times. The chain couples TRBV7-2 to TRBJ1-2; D remains ambiguous. The CDR3 covers 13 residues. Looked up from germline, CDR1 is SGHTA and CDR2 is FQGNSA. V was pared by 2 bases and J by 5 bases, with 9 bases between. In DNA, the CDR3 is TGTGCCAGCAGCTTAAATTTGCGATATGGCTACACCTTC. It translates to CASSLNLRYGYTF.

This clonotype has at least ten counts. V gene TRBV7-2 combines with J gene TRBJ2-2; unclear D gene. Trimming shortened V by 5 bases and J by 5 bases, and 6 bases separated the two germline ends. CDR1 SGHTA and CDR2 FQGNSA come from the germline V gene. The CDR3 extends over 12 amino acids. The CDR3, as DNA: TGTGCCAGCAGCCCAGTTACCGGGGAGCTGTTTTTT. Its translation: CASSPVTGELFF.

This clonotype was detected only a few times. V and J are TRBV18 and TRBJ2-1; weak D call: TRBD2 (5 bases). The length of the CDR3 is 15 residues. Between the trimmed V and J ends, which lost 8 bases and 5 bases, there was a span of 19 bases. Germline lookup yields CDR1 KGHSH and CDR2 LQKENI. Here the CDR3 reads CASLTYEGTDNEQFF. CDR3 coding DNA: TGTGCCAGCCTCACTTATGAGGGAACGGACAATGAGCAGTTCTTC. The whole variable domain, filled in from reference TRBV18 and TRBJ2-1, reads NAGVMQNPRHLVRRRGQEARLRCSPMKGHSHVYWYRQLPEEGLKFMVYLQKENIIDESGMPKERFSAEFPKEGPSILRIQQVVRGDSAAYFCASLTYEGTDNEQFFGPGTRLTVL.

This clonotype was seen a few times. The V call is TRBV6-2 or TRBV6-3, the J call TRBJ2-1, with 12 nucleotides matching TRBD2. CDR1 and CDR2 (germline): MNHEY, SVGEGT. There are 22 residues in the CDR3. V gave up 0 bases and J gave up 3 bases; unmatched junction bases: 18. DNA for the CDR3: TGTGCCAGCAGTTACTCGGGCGTCGGCGACTACTCTAGCGGGAGGGTCTACAATGAGCAGTTCTTC. Protein: CASSYSGVGDYSSGRVYNEQFF.

The rearrangement links TRBV11-2 to TRBJ2-2; 9 nucleotides match TRBD2. The CDR3 runs 16 residues. V trimming: 1 base; J trimming: 7 bases; junction bases outside the gene matches: 7. The germline CDR1 and CDR2 sequences are SGHAT and FQNNGV. The CDR3 DNA reads TGTGCCAGCAGCTTAGTAGCGGGAGTATTAGGCGGGGAGCTGTTTTTT. Amino acids: CASSLVAGVLGGELFF.

This clonotype was seen a handful of times. The chain recombines TRBV10-3 with TRBJ1-1, with TRBD1 as a possible D gene (6 bases). The germline CDR1 and CDR2 sequences are ENHRY and SYGVKD. Trimming removed 10 bases at V and 0 bases at J, with 18 bases between. CDR3 length: 15 amino acids. The DNA for the CDR3 is TGTGCCACCACTGCCACGGGGGACATGAACACTGAAGCTTTCTTT. The encoded protein is CATTATGDMNTEAFF.

The chain combines TRBV20-1 with TRBJ2-5; D is possibly TRBD2 (6 bases). Germline V gene sequence: CDR1 DFQATT, CDR2 SNEGSKA (reference sequence). The V end was cut by 6 bases, the J end by 4 bases, with 15 bases between. CDR3 size: 13 residues. DNA of the CDR3: TGCAGTGCAGAGGGACTTCAGGGAGAGACCCAGTACTTC. As protein: CSAEGLQGETQYF.

The chain joins TRBV5-1 to TRBJ2-7; 9 nucleotides line up with TRBD2. Germline V gene lookup returns CDR1 SGHRS and CDR2 YFSETQ. The length of the CDR3 is 17 residues. V lost 1 base and J lost 0; bases outside the gene matches: 8. CDR3: CASSLFPSGASSYEQYF. CDR3 nucleotides: TGCGCCAGCAGCTTGTTCCCTAGCGGGGCCAGCTCCTACGAGCAGTACTTC.

This clonotype was seen at least ten times. This chain connects TRBV28 to TRBJ2-3, with D unresolved. Per the germline V gene, CDR1 is MDHEN and CDR2 is SYDVKM. The germline V and J ends were trimmed by 6 bases and 4 bases, with 8 bases remaining between them. CDR3 size: 12 residues. The CDR3 nucleotides read TGTGCCAGCAGCCCACTATCAGATACGCAGTATTTT. It yields the protein CASSPLSDTQYF.

This clonotype was seen ten or more times. V usage is TRBV12-3 or TRBV12-4 and J usage is TRBJ2-3, with D possibly being TRBD1 (5 bases). CDR3 length: 15 residues. Trimming removed 4 bases at V and 0 bases at J, with 11 bases between. The CDR3, as DNA: TGTGCCAGCAGTTCAACGACAGTGAGCACAGATACGCAGTATTTT. Protein product: CASSSTTVSTDTQYF.

Only a few counts were recorded for this clonotype. The J gene is TRBJ2-7, the V gene TRBV20-1, with D possibly being TRBD2 (6 bases). CDR1 and CDR2 (germline): DFQATT, SNEGSKA (reference sequence). The CDR3 covers 14 residues. The ends were cut back, 6 bases at V and 3 bases at J, with 18 bases in the middle. The CDR3: CSARRGSGYYEQYF. CDR3 nucleotide sequence: TGCAGTGCGCGAAGGGGTAGCGGATACTACGAGCAGTACTTC.